The 5 T cell receptor beta chains below come from one sample, sequenced in a study of human T cells and chemical hapten exposure. Time point here: patch test 3, about 24 weeks after DPC sensitization. Described treatment: therapeutic diphenylcyclopropenone sensitization with weekly scalp DPC. TCRdb analysed the RACE reads with MiXCR anew, one entry per CDR3 protein. In the table there are 97,000 or so distinct CDR3 sequences, about 28% of which are singletons. The material sequenced was whole blood, taken in connection with sensitization to the hapten diphenylcyclopropenone (DPC). These receptors were obtained from a man aged 40-49 years with alopecia areata. Some clones in this sample may be carry-over from other donors' samples.

The rearrangement joins TRBV12-3 or TRBV12-4 to TRBJ1-2; D might be TRBD1 (5 bases). The CDR3 length is 14 residues. V shed 7 bases and J shed 4 bases, with 16 bases lying between them. The chain's CDR3 is CASNERGRSYGYTF. The CDR3 coding sequence is TGTGCCAGCAACGAAAGGGGAAGGAGCTATGGCTACACCTTC.

CDR3 nucleotides: TGCAGTGCGATAGGACAGGGAAAAGGGGCTAATGAAAAACTGTTTTTT. It translates to CSAIGQGKGANEKLFF. The chain recombines TRBV20-1 with TRBJ1-4; 8 positions match TRBD1. V lost 6 bases to trimming and J lost 3 bases; unmatched junction nucleotides: 12. The germline V gene encodes CDR1 DFQATT and CDR2 SNEGSKA (reference sequence). This CDR3 is built from 16 residues.

This clonotype was recorded a few times. The chain is built from TRBV7-2 and TRBJ2-2; D may be TRBD2 (7 bases). The CDR3 runs 15 residues. Germline V lookup: CDR1 SGHTA, CDR2 FQGNSA. Trimming pared 2 bases from V and 5 bases from J, leaving 12 bases between. For the CDR3, the DNA is TGTGCCAGCAGCTTATGGGGGCGGGGGACCGGGGAGCTGTTTTTT. Translated: CASSLWGRGTGELFF.

At least ten counts were recorded for this clonotype. The chain joins TRBV5-1 to TRBJ2-3; the match to TRBD1 covers 7 bases. Germline CDR1 and CDR2: SGHRS and YFSETQ. This CDR3 has 14 amino acids. The V and J ends lost 2 bases and 8 bases, in that order; junction bases with no gene match: 8. Here the CDR3 DNA reads TGCGCCAGCAGCTTAGAGGGGGCAGGGTTTACGCAGTATTTT. Translating it yields CASSLEGAGFTQYF.

This clonotype has only a few counts. The chain joins TRBV20-1 to TRBJ2-3; TRBD2 agrees at 12 bases. Germline V gene lookup returns CDR1 DFQATT and CDR2 SNEGSKA (reference sequence). Trimming took 1 base from V and 3 from J; bases not matched to a gene: 5. The CDR3 spans 16 residues. This CDR3 is CSARGPSGRGTDTQYF. The CDR3 DNA reads TGCAGTGCTAGAGGCCCTAGCGGGAGGGGGACAGATACGCAGTATTTT.